The 21 T cell receptor beta chains given below trace back to one sample, sequenced in a study of beta chain features in type 1 diabetes. General study points: Moderate but significant shortening of TCRB CDR3s was recorded in all four CD4+ subsets from Type 1 diabetes patients.

Expressed TCRB transcripts were sequenced because the entire RNA isolate underwent reverse transcription. Data came from immunoSEQ multiplex PCR; TCRdb stores just in-frame clones and leaves some out. The table includes over 90,000 clones, approximately 30% detected once. No antigen is known for these receptors. Source material: central memory CD4+ T cells from blood. Receptor source: a woman between 18 and 30 years old with type 1 diabetes.

The chain couples TRBV28 to TRBJ2-1, with D possibly being TRBD2 (7 bases). The V end lost 2 bases, the J end lost 7 bases, and 18 bases lay between the germline ends. The V gene's germline CDR1 is MDHEN and CDR2 SYDVKM. The CDR3 loop spans 16 amino acids. CDR3 residues: CASSLGGALNFNEQFF. CDR3 DNA: TGTGCCAGCAGTTTAGGGGGGGCACTAAACTTTAATGAGCAGTTCTTC.

The chain recombines TRBV5-1 with TRBJ2-3; unclear D gene. Germline assignment: CDR1 SGHRS and CDR2 YFSETQ. The CDR3 consists of 16 residues. V was trimmed by 2 bases and J by 2 bases, leaving 15 bases between them. This chain's CDR3 is CASSFMPIEDTDTQYF. The CDR3 DNA reads TGCGCCAGCAGCTTTATGCCCATTGAGGACACAGATACGCAGTATTTT.

The chain is built from TRBV5-6 and TRBJ1-2, with D possibly matching TRBD1 (6 bases). CDR1 is SGHDT and CDR2 is YYEEEE in the germline V gene. CDR3 length: 16 residues. Between the trimmed V and J ends, which lost 2 bases and 5 bases, there was a span of 19 bases. The CDR3 DNA sequence: TGTGCCAGCAGCTTACAGGGATCACTGCAGGAATATGGCTACACCTTC. It encodes CASSLQGSLQEYGYTF.

The V gene is TRBV5-1, the J gene TRBJ2-1; 11 bases align to TRBD2. The CDR3 sequence is 16 residues long. The germline gives CDR1 SGHRS, CDR2 YFSETQ. The V gene end was trimmed by 4 bases and the J gene end by 5 bases; junction bases not matched to a gene: 8. The CDR3 region has the DNA TGCGCCAGCAGCGGGGCGGCGACTAGCGGGAACAATGAGCAGTTCTTC. Translation: CASSGAATSGNNEQFF. The complete variable domain, with remaining parts taken from reference TRBV5-1 and TRBJ2-1, reads KAGVTQTPRYLIKTRGQQVTLSCSPISGHRSVSWYQQTPGQGLQFLFEYFSETQRNKGNFPGRFSGRQFSNSRSEMNVSTLELGDSALYLCASSGAATSGNNEQFFGPGTRLTVL.

The chain recombines TRBV4-2 with TRBJ2-5; TRBD2 aligns across 15 bases. CDR3 length equals 18 residues. The germline gives CDR1 LGHNA, CDR2 YNFKEQ. J gave up 0 bases and V 3 bases, and 5 bases lay outside the gene matches. The chain's CDR3 is CASSQGGLAGGYQETQYF. The CDR3 DNA reads as TGTGCCAGCAGCCAGGGGGGACTAGCGGGAGGATACCAAGAGACCCAGTACTTC.

The chain combines TRBV7-2 with TRBJ2-1, with 13 bases fitting TRBD2. V was pared by 6 bases and J by 7 bases, with 3 bases of the junction left unmatched. This CDR3 contains 14 residues. Germline V gives CDR1 SGHTA, CDR2 FQGNSA. The CDR3 region is CASRLAGGPNEQFF. The CDR3, as DNA: TGTGCCAGCAGACTAGCGGGAGGGCCAAATGAGCAGTTCTTC.

This clone was counted only a few times. The chain carries TRBV27 and TRBJ2-2; TRBD1 might be the D (5 bases). Germline-derived CDR1 and CDR2 are MNHEY and SMNVEV (reference sequence). The CDR3 loop spans 15 amino acids. The germline V and J ends were trimmed by 4 bases and 4 bases, with 13 bases remaining between them. The CDR3 spells CASSSAGIRTGELFF. The CDR3 nucleotides read TGTGCCAGCAGTTCCGCAGGGATCCGCACCGGGGAGCTGTTTTTT.

The chain recombines TRBV11-2 with TRBJ2-7, with 7 positions matching TRBD2. CDR1 is SGHAT, CDR2 FQNNGV, per germline. CDR3 size: 18 residues. V gave up 0 bases and J gave up 3 bases; unmatched junction bases: 14. CDR3 protein: CASSLDPGGAGAVYEQYF. As DNA, the CDR3 is TGTGCCAGCAGCTTAGACCCCGGTGGGGCGGGAGCCGTCTACGAGCAGTACTTC. Full variable domain (remainder filled in from reference TRBV11-2 and TRBJ2-7): EAGVAQSPRYKIIEKRQSVAFWCNPISGHATLYWYQQILGQGPKLLIQFQNNGVVDDSQLPKDRFSAERLKGVDSTLKIQPAKLEDSAVYLCASSLDPGGAGAVYEQYFGPGTRLTVT.

The rearrangement links TRBV14 to TRBJ1-1; D unclear. V lost 1 base, J lost 11 bases, and 8 bases lay in between. The CDR3 extends over 11 amino acids. The germline gives CDR1 SGHDN, CDR2 FVKESK. CDR3 DNA: TGTGCCAGCAGCCAAGGAGGGCGTGCTTTCTTT. Protein product: CASSQGGRAFF. Full variable domain (missing parts from reference TRBV14 and TRBJ1-1): EAGVTQFPSHSVIEKGQTVTLRCDPISGHDNLYWYRRVMGKEIKFLLHFVKESKQDESGMPNNRFLAERTGGTYSTLKVQPAELEDSGVYFCASSQGGRAFFGQGTRLTVV.

Comment on this clone: One end of the junction is discordant with germline, which a read error may explain. The rearrangement joins TRBV28 to TRBJ2-7; TRBD2 matches at 13 bases. Per germline, CDR1 MDHEN and CDR2 SYDVKM. The CDR3 runs 15 residues. The CDR3, as DNA: TGTGCCAGCAGTGGGCCAGGGACTAGCGGGAACTCGATCCGCTTC. Residues: CASSGPGTSGNSIRF.

This rearrangement joins TRBV28 to TRBJ1-5; 7 bases match TRBD1. In germline, CDR1 is MDHEN, CDR2 SYDVKM. The CDR3 loop spans 11 amino acids. The V gene end was trimmed by 10 bases and the J gene end by 9 bases; junction bases not matched to a gene: 6. CDR3 protein: CATTGVPPQHF. The CDR3 bases are TGTGCCACCACAGGGGTTCCGCCCCAGCATTTT.

The chain couples TRBV27 to TRBJ1-4; possible D gene TRBD1, 6 bases. Per germline, CDR1 MNHEY and CDR2 SMNVEV (reference sequence). Trimming left V 5 bases short and J 0 bases short, with 13 bases between. This CDR3 has 16 amino acids. The CDR3 is CASSPTGKTTNEKLFF. The CDR3 bases are TGTGCCAGCAGTCCAACAGGGAAAACAACTAATGAAAAACTGTTTTTT.

This clone was observed a handful of times. The rearrangement links TRBV28 to TRBJ2-1; 16 nucleotides align to TRBD2. The CDR3 has 15 amino acids. Trimming cost V 1 base and J 16 bases; bases outside gene matches: 7. CDR1 and CDR2 from the germline V gene are MDHEN and SYDVKM. CDR3 DNA sequence: TGTGCCAGCAGTTTATTGGCGGGACTAGCGGGAGGGCCCTTCTTC. Its translation is CASSLLAGLAGGPFF.

In DNA form, the CDR3 reads TGCGCCAGCAGCTTGGCGGGGACAGGACAGAACACTGAAGCTTTCTTT. It specifies CASSLAGTGQNTEAFF. The rearrangement joins TRBV5-1 to TRBJ1-1; TRBD1 agrees at 8 bases. This CDR3 has 16 amino acids. Germline V gene sequence: CDR1 SGHRS, CDR2 YFSETQ. V lost 0 bases and J lost 1; bases outside the gene matches: 5.

This clone was seen a few times. The chain links TRBV28 to TRBJ2-1; 10 nucleotides align to TRBD1. The CDR3 has 15 amino acids. After removal of 5 bases from V and 4 bases from J, the junction contained 5 bases not matched to a gene. From germline, CDR1 is MDHEN and CDR2 SYDVKM. In DNA, the CDR3 is TGTGCCAGCAGTCGGCAGGGACAGGGGTACAATGAGCAGTTCTTC. It yields the protein CASSRQGQGYNEQFF.

V is TRBV4-1 and J is TRBJ2-1; weak D call: TRBD1 (5 bases). Trimming pared 2 bases from V and 8 bases from J, leaving 10 bases between. Germline lookup yields CDR1 MGHRA and CDR2 YSYEKL. The CDR3 is made up of 13 amino acids. For the CDR3, the DNA is TGCGCCAGCAGCCAACGTATAGGGGATGAGCAGTTCTTC. Its translation is CASSQRIGDEQFF.

The gene calls are TRBV18 and TRBJ2-2, with a tentative D call TRBD2 (5 bases). Trimming took off 4 bases at V and 4 bases at J, with 10 bases between the two ends. From germline, CDR1 is KGHSH and CDR2 LQKENI. This CDR3 region has 14 residues. DNA of the CDR3: TGTGCCAGCTCACTAGAGCGGATCACCGGGGAGCTGTTTTTT. It specifies CASSLERITGELFF.

The CDR3: CASSAEDRGDEKLFF. CDR3 DNA sequence: TGCGCCAGCAGCGCCGAGGACAGGGGAGATGAAAAACTGTTTTTT. The chain uses TRBV5-1 and TRBJ1-4; 9 nucleotides match TRBD1. V lost 4 bases, J lost 6 bases, and 7 bases stayed unmatched. CDR1 SGHRS and CDR2 YFSETQ come from the germline V gene. This CDR3 comprises 15 residues.

V and J are TRBV5-1 and TRBJ2-3; D may be TRBD2 (5 bases). Trimming took 2 bases from V and 3 from J, leaving 7 bases between them. From germline, CDR1 is SGHRS and CDR2 YFSETQ. The CDR3 totals 13 residues. The CDR3 DNA reads TGCGCCAGCAGCTTTTTAGCGACAGATACGCAGTATTTT. Its protein is CASSFLATDTQYF.

This clone came up a few times. This chain joins TRBV7-9 and TRBJ2-6; no clear D gene. Trimming removed 3 bases at V and 0 bases at J, with 3 bases between. Per germline, CDR1 SEHNR and CDR2 FQNEAQ (reference sequence). The CDR3 totals 14 residues. CDR3 loop: CASSFSSGANVLTF. In DNA, the CDR3 is TGTGCCAGCAGCTTCAGCTCTGGGGCCAACGTCCTGACTTTC.

This clone was observed at least ten times. This chain connects TRBV5-6 to TRBJ2-1; TRBD2 matches 11 bases. This CDR3 contains 16 residues. Per the germline V gene, CDR1 is SGHDT and CDR2 is YYEEEE. V lost 2 bases, J lost 4 bases, and 5 bases stayed unmatched. CDR3 sequence reads: CASSFRTSGYYNEQFF. The CDR3 DNA is TGTGCCAGCAGCTTCAGGACTAGCGGGTATTACAATGAGCAGTTCTTC. Complete variable domain (other parts from reference TRBV5-6 and TRBJ2-1): DAGVTQSPTHLIKTRGQQVTLRCSPKSGHDTVSWYQQALGQGPQFIFQYYEEEERQRGNFPDRFSGHQFPNYSSELNVNALLLGDSALYLCASSFRTSGYYNEQFFGPGTRLTVL.